The 8 T cell receptor beta chains given below trace back to one sample, sequenced in a study of early T cells in non-severe SARS-CoV-2 infection. TCRdb processed the 5' RACE reads anew with MiXCR; each CDR3 protein has one entry. The sample lists about 68,000 distinct CDR3 sequences; under 13% were seen once. The sequenced sample was whole blood. These receptors were obtained from an adult who was a healthcare worker with PCR-confirmed SARS-CoV-2 infection or an uninfected control (not recorded which).

This clonotype was counted between two and nine times. The chain joins TRBV5-1 to TRBJ2-4; D gene uncertain. Trimming stripped 0 bases from V and 3 bases from J, with 4 bases between. The CDR3 has 13 amino acids. Germline V gives CDR1 SGHRS, CDR2 YFSETQ. The CDR3 nucleotides read TGCGCCAGCAGCTTGGAGGGCAAAAACATTCAGTACTTC. Its protein is CASSLEGKNIQYF.

This clonotype has only a few counts. The chain couples TRBV12-3 or TRBV12-4 to TRBJ1-6, with 7 bases that match TRBD1. Germline trimming cut 3 bases from V and 7 bases from J; bases unmatched to any gene: 6. The CDR3 sequence is 15 residues long. CDR3: CASSLQGEGNSPLHF. The CDR3 bases are TGTGCCAGCAGTTTGCAGGGGGAGGGAAATTCACCCCTCCACTTT.

The chain employs TRBV6-5 and TRBJ2-7, with 11 nucleotides matching TRBD2. V trimming: 6 bases; J trimming: 0 bases; junction bases outside the gene matches: 7. Looked up from germline, CDR1 is MNHEY and CDR2 is SVGAGI. The CDR3 covers 16 residues. As DNA, the CDR3 is TGTGCCAGCAGCCTAGCGGGAGGCACAAGCTCCTACGAGCAGTACTTC. Protein: CASSLAGGTSSYEQYF.

The chain links TRBV28 to TRBJ2-7; D is uncertain. Trimming shortened V by 4 bases and J by 4 bases, and 8 bases separated the two germline ends. CDR1 and CDR2 from the germline V gene are MDHEN and SYDVKM. The CDR3 is 12 amino acids. Here the CDR3 DNA reads TGTGCCAGCAGTTCACACAGATACGAGCAGTACTTC. It specifies CASSSHRYEQYF.

The J gene is TRBJ2-2, the V gene TRBV20-1; D is unresolved. The germline CDR1 and CDR2 sequences are DFQATT and SNEGSKA (reference sequence). The CDR3 loop spans 12 amino acids. V lost 6 bases, J lost 7 bases, and 12 bases lay in between. CDR3: CSAQKLGGELFF. The CDR3 DNA reads TGCAGTGCCCAGAAGCTCGGCGGGGAGCTGTTTTTT.

This clonotype has at least ten counts. The chain has TRBV27 and TRBJ2-7, with TRBD1 identical over 9 bases. This CDR3 is 14 amino acids long. Trimming cost V 2 bases and J 2 bases; bases outside gene matches: 1. Per germline, CDR1 MNHEY and CDR2 SMNVEV (reference sequence). CDR3 DNA: TGTGCCAGCAGTTTAGACAGGGGGACCTACGAGCAGTACTTC. It encodes CASSLDRGTYEQYF.

The chain combines TRBV5-1 with TRBJ2-7; TRBD1 might be the D (6 bases). Germline V CDR1 and CDR2: SGHRS, YFSETQ. Trimming shortened V by 4 bases and J by 5 bases, and 16 bases separated the two germline ends. The CDR3 runs 14 residues. The DNA of the CDR3 is TGCGCCAGCAGCGTGACAGGACCGGTTGACGAGCAGTACTTC. Amino acids: CASSVTGPVDEQYF.

The chain carries TRBV7-6 and TRBJ2-6; perhaps TRBD1 as D (6 bases). The CDR3 loop spans 17 amino acids. Per germline, CDR1 SGHVS and CDR2 FNYEAQ. Trimming removed 3 bases from V and 0 bases from J, with 12 bases in between. The CDR3 DNA is TGTGCCAGCAGCTTCTATTGGACAGCCTCTGGGGCCAACGTCCTGACTTTC. This gives the protein CASSFYWTASGANVLTF.